Listed here is a single T cell receptor beta chain. Which antigen it targets is not known. Base-call qualities are not available, and no considerably larger clone is one nucleotide away. The sample comes from a study of blood T cell repertoires in COVID-19 (dated by TCRdb to between 2020 and 2021). Turning to the overall study: The collaborator samples originated in the United States, Italy and Spain and spanned the acute and convalescent phases of COVID-19. The material from the prospective study consisted of cDNA or gDNA derived from T cells, B-cell-depleted T cells, or PBMCs. The dataset comprised deeply sampled blood TCRbeta repertoires from subjects exposed to, actively infected with, or recovered from COVID-19. The repertoires were released in a freely available public database meant as a resource for research on the immune response to SARS-CoV-2. Samples were obtained from the ongoing ImmuneRACE study (first 160 participants) and from some 1,300 subjects provided by 6 global collaborators. A de-identified subject ID, COVID-19 status, age in years and sex were almost always included in the sample metadata. Where available, HLA class I and class II types were taken from metadata supplied by the sample provider and were not determined by assay-based typing.

The immunoSEQ Assay, a bias-controlled multiplex PCR, was used to amplify TCRbeta CDR3 regions from genomic DNA. Per the source publication's procedure: Within the assay, amplification of reference gene primers was used to estimate how many nucleated cells each sample contained. To quantify the absolute abundance of each unique TCRbeta CDR3 rearrangement, sequence reads were collapsed and filtered. For each sample, productive Simpson clonality was calculated as the square root of Simpson's diversity index over productive rearrangements. The table was pulled from immuneACCESS by TCRdb, which kept in-frame rearrangements only. Such tables lose some clones; where checked, under half of the loss comes from unresolved V genes, and the rest has no known cause. From that table come the V and J calls and clone size; the DNA was used to work out D and trimming. Within this sample are some 90,000 clones, with around 89% of them counted one time only. The ten top clones hold over 7% of the sample.

Collaborating institutions collected whole blood in K2EDTA tubes following their own protocols. For TCRbeta analysis, collaborators shipped samples as frozen whole blood, isolated PBMCs, or DNA extracted from either of those sample types. What the study reported, not specific to this receptor: The amount of clinical and demographic metadata varied by source and participant and was provided uncurated.

The sequencing input was peripheral blood. This receptor was obtained from a man aged 50 or older with acute or convalescent COVID-19.

The CDR3 region reads CASSPNGGEETQYF. The nucleotide sequence is given as TGTGCCAGCAGCCCTAATGGCGGGGAAGAGACCCAGTACTTC. This sequence uses TRBV7-2 and TRBJ2-5, with TRBD2 as a weak D call on 6 bases. The CDR3 starts with the cysteine, ends with the phenylalanine, and has 14 residues. Left in the record is the CDR3 DNA by itself, 42 bases read in frame from the first base. The germline V gene yields SGHTA for CDR1 and FQGNSA for CDR2. The trim is 5 bases for V and 3 bases for J, with a gap of 13 bases between the germline ends. Reference TRBV7-2 and TRBJ2-5 genes cover what lies past the CDR3, so the full variable domain is GAGVSQSPSNKVTEKGKDVELRCDPISGHTALYWYRQSLGQGLEFLIYFQGNSAPDKSGLPSDRFSAERTGGSVSTLTIQRTQQEDSAVYLCASSPNGGEETQYFGPGTRLLVL.